The 32 T cell receptor beta chains below come from one sample, sequenced in a study of cytomegalovirus exposure and HLA in healthy donors. In the PCR, 60 Vbeta and 13 Jbeta primers were used. Assay used: immunoSEQ multiplex PCR; TCRdb lists only in-frame clones, some missing. The data show over 90,000 clones, approximately 66% seen once. Source material: PBMCs. The origin of the receptors is a woman between 50 and 59 years old in good health and CMV-seronegative.

The table lists this clone with a few counts. The rearrangement links TRBV11-2 to TRBJ2-1, with 10 bases fitting TRBD2. Germline CDR1 SGHAT, CDR2 FQNNGV. The CDR3 covers 14 residues. Trimming removed 4 bases from V and 9 bases from J; junction bases left unmatched: 6. The CDR3 sequence is CASSSFLAGVEQFF. The CDR3, as DNA: TGTGCCAGCAGCTCCTTCCTAGCGGGAGTTGAGCAGTTCTTC.

The chain combines TRBV7-9 with TRBJ1-2; weak D call: TRBD1 (5 bases). The CDR3 runs to 17 residues. Trimming stripped 3 bases from V and 0 bases from J, with 17 bases between. Germline lookup yields CDR1 SEHNR and CDR2 FQNEAQ (reference sequence). CDR3 protein: CASSLILGQSPNYGYTF. The CDR3 DNA sequence: TGTGCCAGCAGCTTGATCCTGGGGCAGTCGCCTAACTATGGCTACACCTTC.

The V gene is TRBV18, the J gene TRBJ1-5, with D unclear. V was trimmed by 4 bases and J by 4 bases, leaving 17 bases between them. The germline CDR1 and CDR2 sequences are KGHSH and LQKENI. There are 16 residues in the CDR3. As DNA, the CDR3 is TGTGCCAGCTCACGAACCGGGAGCCATGGGAATCAGCCCCAGCATTTT. Its protein product is CASSRTGSHGNQPQHF.

This rearrangement joins TRBV14 to TRBJ2-2, with a tentative D call TRBD2 (5 bases). The V gene's germline CDR1 is SGHDN and CDR2 FVKESK. Trimming pared 4 bases from V and 4 bases from J, leaving 16 bases between. This CDR3 has 16 residues. CDR3 amino acids: CASSPPGSWGTGELFF. DNA of the CDR3: TGTGCCAGCAGCCCCCCGGGGAGTTGGGGCACCGGGGAGCTGTTTTTT.

This clone was observed a handful of times. The chain carries TRBV7-6 and TRBJ1-6; D ambiguous. The length of the CDR3 is 13 residues. Germline V gene sequence: CDR1 SGHVS, CDR2 FNYEAQ. V lost 5 bases, J lost 8 bases, and 10 bases lay in between. CDR3 region: CASSADLDSPLHF. The CDR3 bases are TGTGCCAGCAGCGCCGACCTAGATTCACCCCTCCACTTT.

The rearrangement links TRBV4-1 to TRBJ2-7, with 8 bases fitting TRBD1. With 0 bases clipped from V and 6 bases from J, the junction kept 10 bases outside the gene matches. CDR1 and CDR2 from the germline V gene are MGHRA and YSYEKL. The CDR3 has 16 residues. For the CDR3, the DNA is TGCGCCAGCAGCCAAGACTTTCCCAGGGGGCTCCTCGAGCAGTACTTC. Translating gives CASSQDFPRGLLEQYF.

This clone was counted between two and nine times. V is TRBV6-5 and J is TRBJ1-4; no reliable D call. Germline V gives CDR1 MNHEY, CDR2 SVGAGI. The CDR3 is made up of 14 amino acids. Between the trimmed V and J ends, which lost 6 bases and 5 bases, there was a span of 13 bases. CDR3 sequence: CASSPASGNEKLFF. The CDR3 nucleotides read TGTGCCAGCAGCCCTGCTTCGGGGAATGAAAAACTGTTTTTT.

V usage is TRBV14 and J usage is TRBJ2-1; no reliable D call. Per germline, CDR1 SGHDN and CDR2 FVKESK. Trimming stripped 0 bases from V and 10 bases from J, with 10 bases between. The CDR3 contains 13 residues. The CDR3 DNA is TGTGCCAGCAGCCAAGATCTAGAAGGAGAGCAGTTCTTC. It specifies CASSQDLEGEQFF.

J is TRBJ2-1 and V is TRBV7-9; D is perhaps TRBD2 (5 bases). From germline, CDR1 is SEHNR and CDR2 FQNEAQ (reference sequence). V gave up 6 bases and J gave up 8 bases, with 14 bases separating them. This CDR3 region has 13 residues. CDR3 region: CASSRYTRDEQFF. The CDR3 DNA follows: TGTGCCAGCAGTCGATACACTAGGGATGAGCAGTTCTTC. Full variable domain (missing parts from reference TRBV7-9 and TRBJ2-1): DTGVSQNPRHKITKRGQNVTFRCDPISEHNRLYWYRQTLGQGPEFLTYFQNEAQLEKSRLLSDRFSAERPKGSFSTLEIQRTEQGDSAMYLCASSRYTRDEQFFGPGTRLTVL.

This chain links TRBV7-2 with TRBJ1-1; D is undetermined. The CDR3 spans 13 residues. Germline loops: CDR1 SGHTA, CDR2 FQGNSA. Trimming took off 5 bases at V and 3 bases at J, with 10 bases between the two ends. The CDR3 bases are TGTGCCAGCAGCCAAGGAGAGGACACTGAAGCTTTCTTT. This translates into CASSQGEDTEAFF.

The V call is TRBV29-1, the J call TRBJ2-5; D might be TRBD2 (5 bases). Trimming cost V 5 bases and J 5 bases, with 18 bases left between them. The CDR3 covers 14 residues. CDR1 SQVTM and CDR2 ANQGSEA come from the germline V gene. The CDR3 nucleotides read TGCAGCGTTTTTCGCCCCACTAGTAGCGAGACCCAGTACTTC. Encoded protein: CSVFRPTSSETQYF.

This clone was seen just once. The rearrangement links TRBV6-1 to TRBJ2-7; D is unresolved. The CDR3 is 13 amino acids. Trimming removed 2 bases from V and 3 bases from J, with 8 bases in between. The germline CDR1 and CDR2 sequences are MNHNS and SASEGT. The DNA of the CDR3 is TGTGCCAGCAGTGAATCAGGCCTCTACGAGCAGTACTTC. It codes for CASSESGLYEQYF.

CDR3 sequence reads: CASYRAGELFF. CDR3 sequence (DNA): TGTGCCAGCTACAGGGCCGGGGAGCTGTTTTTT. The V gene is TRBV7-9, the J gene TRBJ2-2; tentative D call: TRBD1 (6 bases). The germline V gene encodes CDR1 SEHNR and CDR2 FQNEAQ (reference sequence). The CDR3 covers 11 residues. V lost 8 bases and J 6 bases, leaving 7 bases between the germline ends.

The chain employs TRBV4-2 and TRBJ1-5; 7 bases are shared with TRBD1. The V and J ends lost 3 bases and 0 bases, in that order; junction bases with no gene match: 14. The CDR3 sequence is 19 residues long. Germline V gives CDR1 LGHNA, CDR2 YNFKEQ. For the CDR3, the DNA is TGTGCCAGCAGCCAGCAATTCCGTGCCCGGGACAGTAGCAATCAGCCCCAGCATTTT. This sequence encodes CASSQQFRARDSSNQPQHF.

This clone occurred a few times. The chain employs TRBV7-8 and TRBJ2-3; 8 positions match TRBD2. In germline, CDR1 is SGHVS, CDR2 FQNEAQ. The CDR3 consists of 15 residues. J gave up 2 bases and V 3 bases, and 4 bases lay outside the gene matches. CDR3 amino acids: CASSFSGTFTDTQYF. CDR3 bases: TGTGCCAGCAGCTTTAGCGGGACCTTCACAGATACGCAGTATTTT.

This clone was detected only once. The rearrangement joins TRBV28 to TRBJ1-2; 9 positions agree with TRBD1. Trimming at V came to 7 bases and at J to 6 bases, leaving 3 bases not matched to a gene. Germline assignment: CDR1 MDHEN and CDR2 SYDVKM. This CDR3 is built from 12 residues. CDR3 nucleotide sequence: TGTGCCAGCACCACAGGGGGCAATGGCTACACCTTC. Translated: CASTTGGNGYTF.

CDR3 in amino acids: CASSSSYSGSGANVLTF. CDR3 bases: TGTGCCAGTAGTTCCTCCTACAGTGGCTCTGGGGCCAACGTCCTGACTTTC. The rearrangement uses TRBV19 and TRBJ2-6; D remains ambiguous. The CDR3 loop spans 17 amino acids. CDR1 and CDR2 (germline): LNHDA, SQIVND (reference sequence). V was shortened by 5 bases and J by 0 bases, with 14 bases between the two germline ends.

Worth noting for this clone: The same CDR3 arises from other DNA sequences in this sample as well. The chain employs TRBV6-5 and TRBJ2-7; TRBD2 aligns across 12 bases. CDR1 and CDR2 from the germline V gene are MNHEY and SVGAGI. V lost 6 bases, J lost 2 bases, and 2 bases stayed unmatched. The CDR3 runs 14 residues. CDR3 in amino acids: CASSRLAGAYEQYF. The DNA of the CDR3 is TGTGCCAGCAGCAGACTAGCGGGAGCCTACGAGCAGTACTTC.

In this sample, this clone turned up a few times. The chain has TRBV6-5 and TRBJ2-1; 7 bases are a match to TRBD2. The CDR3 is 12 amino acids. J gave up 10 bases and V 4 bases, and 4 bases lay outside the gene matches. Germline lookup yields CDR1 MNHEY and CDR2 SVGAGI. The DNA for the CDR3 is TGTGCCAGCAGTTTACCCGGGGGGGAGCAGTTCTTC. Translation gives CASSLPGGEQFF.

The rearrangement joins TRBV29-1 to TRBJ2-1, with D uncertain. V gave up 1 base and J gave up 0 bases, with 7 bases separating them. Germline V gene data show CDR1 as SQVTM and CDR2 as ANQGSEA. The CDR3 contains 14 residues. CDR3 amino acids: CSVEALSSYNEQFF. The CDR3 DNA follows: TGCAGCGTTGAAGCTCTGAGCTCCTACAATGAGCAGTTCTTC.

This clone was detected once. The chain carries TRBV7-6 and TRBJ2-2; the match to TRBD2 covers 7 bases. CDR3 length: 16 residues. Germline V gene lookup returns CDR1 SGHVS and CDR2 FNYEAQ. V dropped 11 bases and J dropped 0; count of bases not matched to a gene: 12. CDR3 loop: CALRGGLAANTGELFF. The CDR3 DNA reads as TGTGCCCTCCGGGGTGGTCTAGCGGCGAACACCGGGGAGCTGTTTTTT.

The chain links TRBV28 to TRBJ2-5; 8 bases fit TRBD2. The J call is in doubt because the DNA end fits TRBJ2-7 better. This CDR3 contains 15 residues. In germline, CDR1 is MDHEN, CDR2 SYDVKM. As DNA, the CDR3 is TGTGCCAGCAGTTTCGCGACCGGGGGGGCTTACGAGCAGTACTTC. As protein: CASSFATGGAYEQYF.

The chain is built from TRBV6-6 and TRBJ1-1; possibly TRBD1 for D (6 bases). The CDR3 is 14 residues long. V lost 2 bases to trimming and J lost 1 base, with 8 bases between them. Germline V gene data show CDR1 as MNHNY and CDR2 as SVGAGI (reference sequence). CDR3 residues: CASSYRGGNTEAFF. The CDR3 region has the DNA TGTGCCAGCAGTTACAGGGGGGGGAACACTGAAGCTTTCTTT.

The chain carries TRBV11-3 and TRBJ2-7, with 8 bases that match TRBD2. CDR3 length: 13 amino acids. With 5 bases clipped from V and 4 bases from J, the junction kept 4 bases outside the gene matches. CDR1 and CDR2 from the germline V gene are SGHNT and YENEEA. The CDR3 nucleotides read TGTGCCAGCAGCCGGGGACTAGTGTACGAGCAGTACTTC. It encodes CASSRGLVYEQYF.

The genes are TRBV7-9 and TRBJ2-5; 9 positions match TRBD2. V dropped 6 bases and J dropped 0; count of bases not matched to a gene: 11. The CDR3 extends over 17 amino acids. Germline CDR1 and CDR2: SEHNR and FQNEAQ (reference sequence). CDR3 in amino acids: CASSSPWPSGNQETQYF. The CDR3 DNA reads TGTGCCAGCAGTTCCCCTTGGCCTAGCGGGAACCAAGAGACCCAGTACTTC.

This clone has a handful of counts. The chain uses TRBV9 and TRBJ2-2; tentatively, D is TRBD1 (5 bases). V lost 0 bases to trimming and J lost 5 bases, with 5 bases between them. The CDR3 has 13 residues. Germline CDR1 and CDR2: SGDLS and YYNGEE. The CDR3 DNA reads as TGTGCCAGCAGCGTAGAGGGGACCGGGGAGCTGTTTTTT. This codes for CASSVEGTGELFF.

CDR3 residues: CASSPFVLGELFF. As DNA, the CDR3 is TGCGCCAGCAGCCCCTTCGTTTTGGGCGAACTGTTTTTT. The chain has TRBV5-1 and TRBJ1-4; D unclear. This CDR3 is 13 amino acids long. Germline V gene data show CDR1 as SGHRS and CDR2 as YFSETQ. With 4 bases removed from V and 12 bases from J, the gap between germline ends came to 16 bases.

This rearrangement joins TRBV6-1 to TRBJ1-2; 12 bases line up with TRBD1. V gave up 6 bases and J gave up 8 bases; unmatched junction bases: 7. From germline, CDR1 is MNHNS and CDR2 SASEGT. The CDR3 runs 14 residues. The DNA of the CDR3 is TGTGCCAGCAGGAAGCCCGGGACAGGGGGCGGCTACACCTTC. Protein: CASRKPGTGGGYTF.

The chain links TRBV4-3 to TRBJ2-5, with D maybe TRBD1 (6 bases). Germline V gene lookup returns CDR1 LGHNA and CDR2 YSLEER. The CDR3 covers 13 residues. Trimming took off 2 bases at V and 5 bases at J, with 9 bases between the two ends. CDR3 nucleotides: TGCGCCAGCAGCCAAAAAACAGGGGAGACCCAGTACTTC. As protein: CASSQKTGETQYF.

The chain links TRBV25-1 to TRBJ1-4; 8 bases agree with TRBD1. Unmatched junction bases numbered 7, after V lost 3 bases and J lost 7 bases. The CDR3 spans 15 residues. Germline V gene data show CDR1 as MGHDK and CDR2 as SYGVNS. CDR3 nucleotide sequence: TGTGCCAGCAGTGAGCACACAGGGGGGGGTGAAAAACTGTTTTTT. It specifies CASSEHTGGGEKLFF.

The chain couples TRBV7-9 to TRBJ1-3; D remains ambiguous. V shed 3 bases and J shed 0 bases, with 6 bases lying between them. Germline V CDR1 and CDR2: SEHNR, FQNEAQ (reference sequence). The length of the CDR3 is 14 residues. CDR3 DNA: TGTGCCAGCAGCTTCTTTTCCTCTGGAAACACCATATATTTT. Translating it yields CASSFFSSGNTIYF.

The V gene is TRBV6-6, the J gene TRBJ2-3; TRBD2 aligns across 7 bases. V was pared by 4 bases and J by 6 bases, with 1 base of the junction left unmatched. Germline assignment: CDR1 MNHNY and CDR2 SVGAGI (reference sequence). This CDR3 has 12 residues. CDR3 region: CASSSGGDTQYF. The CDR3 bases are TGTGCCAGCAGTTCGGGGGGTGATACGCAGTATTTT.